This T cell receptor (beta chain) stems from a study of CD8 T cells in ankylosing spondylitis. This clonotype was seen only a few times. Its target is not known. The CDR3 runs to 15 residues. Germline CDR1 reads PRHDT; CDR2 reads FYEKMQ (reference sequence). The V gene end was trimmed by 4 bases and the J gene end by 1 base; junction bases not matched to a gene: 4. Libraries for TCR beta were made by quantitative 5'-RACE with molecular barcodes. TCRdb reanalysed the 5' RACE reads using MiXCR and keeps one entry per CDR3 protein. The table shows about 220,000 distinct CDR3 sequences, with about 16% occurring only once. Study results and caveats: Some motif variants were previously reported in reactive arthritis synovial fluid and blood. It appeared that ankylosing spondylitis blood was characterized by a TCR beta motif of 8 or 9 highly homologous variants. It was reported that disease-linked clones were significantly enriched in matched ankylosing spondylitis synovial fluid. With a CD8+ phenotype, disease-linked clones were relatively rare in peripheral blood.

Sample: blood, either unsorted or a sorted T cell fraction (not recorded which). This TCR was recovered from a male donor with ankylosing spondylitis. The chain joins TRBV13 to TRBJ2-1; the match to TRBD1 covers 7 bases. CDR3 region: CASSSTGLSYNEQFF. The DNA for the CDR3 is TGTGCCAGCAGCTCGACAGGGCTATCCTACAATGAGCAGTTCTTC. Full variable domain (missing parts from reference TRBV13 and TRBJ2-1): AAGVIQSPRHLIKEKRETATLKCYPIPRHDTVYWYQQGPGQDPQFLISFYEKMQSDKGSIPDRFSAQQFSDYHSELNMSSLELGDSALYFCASSSTGLSYNEQFFGPGTRLTVL.